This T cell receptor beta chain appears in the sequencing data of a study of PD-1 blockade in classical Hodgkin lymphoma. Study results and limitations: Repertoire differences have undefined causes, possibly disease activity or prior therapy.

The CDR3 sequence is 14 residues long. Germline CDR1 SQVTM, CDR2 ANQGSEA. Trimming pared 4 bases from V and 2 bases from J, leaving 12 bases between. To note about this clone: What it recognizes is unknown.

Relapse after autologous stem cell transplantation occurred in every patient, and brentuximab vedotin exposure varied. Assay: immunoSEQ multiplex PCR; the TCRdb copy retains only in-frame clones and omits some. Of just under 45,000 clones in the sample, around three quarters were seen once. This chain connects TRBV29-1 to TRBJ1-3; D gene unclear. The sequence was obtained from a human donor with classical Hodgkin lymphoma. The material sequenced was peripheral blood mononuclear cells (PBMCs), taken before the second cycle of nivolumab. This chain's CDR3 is CSVGVVGAGNTIYF. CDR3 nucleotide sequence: TGCAGCGTTGGGGTGGTTGGGGCTGGAAACACCATATATTTT. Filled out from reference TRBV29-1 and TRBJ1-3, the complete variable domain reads SAVISQKPSRDICQRGTSLTIQCQVDSQVTMMFWYRQQPGQSLTLIATANQGSEATYESGFVIDKFPISRPNLTFSTLTVSNMSPEDSSIYLCSVGVVGAGNTIYFGEGSWLTVV.